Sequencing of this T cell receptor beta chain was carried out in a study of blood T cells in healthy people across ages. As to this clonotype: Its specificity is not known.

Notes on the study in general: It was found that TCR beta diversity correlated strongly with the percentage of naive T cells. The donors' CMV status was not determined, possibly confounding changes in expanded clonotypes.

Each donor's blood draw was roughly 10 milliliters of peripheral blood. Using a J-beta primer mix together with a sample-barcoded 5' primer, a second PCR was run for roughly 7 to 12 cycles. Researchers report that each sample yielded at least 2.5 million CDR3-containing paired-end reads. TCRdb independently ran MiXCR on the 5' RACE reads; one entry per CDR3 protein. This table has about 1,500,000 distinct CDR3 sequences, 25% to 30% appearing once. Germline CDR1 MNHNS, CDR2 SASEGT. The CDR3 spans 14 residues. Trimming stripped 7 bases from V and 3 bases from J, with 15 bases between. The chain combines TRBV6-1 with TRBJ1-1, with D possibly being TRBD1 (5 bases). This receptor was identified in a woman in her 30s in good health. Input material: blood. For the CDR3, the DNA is TGTGCCAGCATGTTGAGGGGAGGTGACACTGAAGCTTTCTTT. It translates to CASMLRGGDTEAFF.